The clone carrying this T cell receptor beta chain showed up just a few times. What it binds is not known. The sample originates from a study of neoadjuvant anti-PD-1 for oral cavity cancer. Study conclusions and caveats: Treg/Th17 ratio rose with pretreatment blood and fell with post-treatment tumor TCRbeta clonality.

Analysis of PBMCs was direct, with no culture step. Assay used: immunoSEQ multiplex PCR; TCRdb lists only in-frame clones, some missing. The sample includes tens of thousands of clones, under 85% of them seen just once. The specimen comprised PBMCs, sampled before nivolumab (anti-PD-1) treatment. The TCR was taken from a person between 35 and 79 years old with oral cavity squamous cell carcinoma.

This CDR3 is CASSLEGARELFF. The CDR3 coding sequence is TGTGCCAGCAGCTTAGAGGGGGCCCGGGAGCTGTTTTTT. This rearrangement joins TRBV7-9 to TRBJ2-2; 7 nucleotides match TRBD1. V lost 1 base to trimming and J lost 9 bases; unmatched junction nucleotides: 2. CDR1 SEHNR and CDR2 FQNEAQ come from the germline V gene (reference sequence). This CDR3 is 13 amino acids long.